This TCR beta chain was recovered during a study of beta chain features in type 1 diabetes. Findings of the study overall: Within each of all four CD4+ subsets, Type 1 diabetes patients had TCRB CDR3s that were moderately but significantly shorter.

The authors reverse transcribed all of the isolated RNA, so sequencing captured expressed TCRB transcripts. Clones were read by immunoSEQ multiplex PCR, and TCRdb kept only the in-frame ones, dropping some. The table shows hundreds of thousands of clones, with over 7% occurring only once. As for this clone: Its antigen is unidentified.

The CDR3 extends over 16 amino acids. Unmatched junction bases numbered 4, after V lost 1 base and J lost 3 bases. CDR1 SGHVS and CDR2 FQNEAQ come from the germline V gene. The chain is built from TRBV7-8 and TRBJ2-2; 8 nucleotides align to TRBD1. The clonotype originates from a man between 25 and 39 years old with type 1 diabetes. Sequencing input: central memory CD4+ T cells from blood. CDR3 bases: TGTGCCAGCAGCTTAGACACAGGGGGAGACACCGGGGAGCTGTTTTTT. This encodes CASSLDTGGDTGELFF. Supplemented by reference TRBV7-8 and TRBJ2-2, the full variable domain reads GAGVSQSPRYKVAKRGQDVALRCDPISGHVSLFWYQQALGQGPEFLTYFQNEAQLDKSGLPSDRFFAERPEGSVSTLKIQRTQQEDSAVYLCASSLDTGGDTGELFFGEGSRLTVL.